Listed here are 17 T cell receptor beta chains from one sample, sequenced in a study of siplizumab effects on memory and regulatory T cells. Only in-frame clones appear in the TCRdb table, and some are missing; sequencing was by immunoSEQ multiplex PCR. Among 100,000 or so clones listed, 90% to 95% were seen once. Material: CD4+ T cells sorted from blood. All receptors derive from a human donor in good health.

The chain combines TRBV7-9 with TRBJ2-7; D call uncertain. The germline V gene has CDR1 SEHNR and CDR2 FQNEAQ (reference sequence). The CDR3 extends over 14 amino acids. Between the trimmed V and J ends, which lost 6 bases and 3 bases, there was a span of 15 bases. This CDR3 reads CASSRAQSFYEQYF. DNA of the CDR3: TGTGCCAGCAGTAGGGCTCAAAGTTTCTACGAGCAGTACTTC. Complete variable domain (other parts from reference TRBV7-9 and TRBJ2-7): DTGVSQNPRHKITKRGQNVTFRCDPISEHNRLYWYRQTLGQGPEFLTYFQNEAQLEKSRLLSDRFSAERPKGSFSTLEIQRTEQGDSAMYLCASSRAQSFYEQYFGPGTRLTVT.

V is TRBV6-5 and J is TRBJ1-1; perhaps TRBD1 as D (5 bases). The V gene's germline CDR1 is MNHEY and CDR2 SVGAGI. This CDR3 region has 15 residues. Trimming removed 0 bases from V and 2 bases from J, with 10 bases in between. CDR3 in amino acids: CASSYSPGRNTEAFF. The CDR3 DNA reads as TGTGCCAGCAGTTACTCGCCAGGGAGAAACACTGAAGCTTTCTTT.

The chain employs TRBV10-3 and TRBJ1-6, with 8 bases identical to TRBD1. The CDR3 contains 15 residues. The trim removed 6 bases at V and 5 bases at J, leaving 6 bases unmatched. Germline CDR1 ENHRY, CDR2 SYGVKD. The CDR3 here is CAISPGQGDNSPLHF. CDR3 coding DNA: TGTGCCATCAGCCCCGGACAGGGAGATAATTCACCCCTCCACTTT.

Written as DNA, the CDR3 is TGTGCCAGCAGTTTCTCAACCGTACAGGGTAGTTATGGCTACACCTTC. This encodes CASSFSTVQGSYGYTF. This chain joins TRBV6-5 and TRBJ1-2; weak D call: TRBD1 (6 bases). CDR3 length equals 16 residues. The germline V gene has CDR1 MNHEY and CDR2 SVGAGI. V shed 4 bases and J shed 5 bases, with 20 bases lying between them.

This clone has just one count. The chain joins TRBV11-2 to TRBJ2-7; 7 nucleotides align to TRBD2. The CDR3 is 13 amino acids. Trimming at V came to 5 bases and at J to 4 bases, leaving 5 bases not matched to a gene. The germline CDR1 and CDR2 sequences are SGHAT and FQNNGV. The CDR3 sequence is CASSPSGGYEQYF. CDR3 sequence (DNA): TGTGCCAGCAGCCCCTCCGGGGGGTACGAGCAGTACTTC.

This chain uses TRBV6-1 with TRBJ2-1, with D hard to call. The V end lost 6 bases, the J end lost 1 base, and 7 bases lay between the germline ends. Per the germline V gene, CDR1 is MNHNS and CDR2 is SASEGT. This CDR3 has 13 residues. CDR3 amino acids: CASSIWSYNEQFF. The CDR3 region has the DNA TGTGCCAGCAGCATATGGTCCTACAATGAGCAGTTCTTC.

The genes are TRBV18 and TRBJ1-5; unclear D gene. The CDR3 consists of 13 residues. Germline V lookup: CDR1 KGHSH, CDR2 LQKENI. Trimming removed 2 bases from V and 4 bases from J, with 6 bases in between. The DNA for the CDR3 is TGTGCCAGCTCACCAGACGGGAATCAGCCCCAGCATTTT. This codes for CASSPDGNQPQHF. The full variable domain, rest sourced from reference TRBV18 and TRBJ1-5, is NAGVMQNPRHLVRRRGQEARLRCSPMKGHSHVYWYRQLPEEGLKFMVYLQKENIIDESGMPKERFSAEFPKEGPSILRIQQVVRGDSAAYFCASSPDGNQPQHFGDGTRLSIL.

The CDR3 DNA sequence: TGTGCCAGCAGCTTTCAAGGGTCAGCAATCTATCAGCCCCAGCATTTT. Residues: CASSFQGSAIYQPQHF. The chain carries TRBV7-8 and TRBJ1-5; no definite D call. CDR1 is SGHVS, CDR2 FQNEAQ, per germline. CDR3 length equals 16 residues. Trimming cost V 3 bases and J 5 bases, with 17 bases left between them.

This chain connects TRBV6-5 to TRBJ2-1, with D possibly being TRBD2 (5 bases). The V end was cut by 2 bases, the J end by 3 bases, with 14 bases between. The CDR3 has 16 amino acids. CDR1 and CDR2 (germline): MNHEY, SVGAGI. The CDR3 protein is CASSYRGPQSYNEQFF. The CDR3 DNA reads TGTGCCAGCAGTTACCGGGGTCCCCAGAGCTACAATGAGCAGTTCTTC.

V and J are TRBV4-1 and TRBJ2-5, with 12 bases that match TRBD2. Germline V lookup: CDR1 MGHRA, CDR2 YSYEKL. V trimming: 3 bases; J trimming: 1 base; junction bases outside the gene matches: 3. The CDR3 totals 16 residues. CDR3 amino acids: CASSHGLAGLQETQYF. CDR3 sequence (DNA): TGCGCCAGCAGCCATGGACTAGCGGGACTCCAAGAGACCCAGTACTTC.

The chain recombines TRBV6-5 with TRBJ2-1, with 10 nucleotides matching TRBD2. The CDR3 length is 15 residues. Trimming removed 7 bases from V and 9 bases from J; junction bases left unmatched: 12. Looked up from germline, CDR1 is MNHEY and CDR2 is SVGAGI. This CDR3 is CASTPPSGGVGEQFF. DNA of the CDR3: TGTGCCAGCACCCCGCCCAGCGGGGGGGTAGGTGAGCAGTTCTTC.

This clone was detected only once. The CDR3 region has the DNA TGTGCCAGCAGCTTACGGAACCCTGGAAACACCGGGGAGCTGTTTTTT. Its translation: CASSLRNPGNTGELFF. This chain joins TRBV7-3 and TRBJ2-2; the D is unclear. The V gene's germline CDR1 is SGHTA and CDR2 FQGTGA. This CDR3 has 16 amino acids. V lost 2 bases and J lost 2, with 12 bases in between.

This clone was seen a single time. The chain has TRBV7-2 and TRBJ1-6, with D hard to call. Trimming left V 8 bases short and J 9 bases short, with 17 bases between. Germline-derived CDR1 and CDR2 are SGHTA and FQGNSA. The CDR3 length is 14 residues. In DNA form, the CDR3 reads TGTGCCAGCTCCCACGTGAGGGTTGGTTCACCCCTCCACTTT. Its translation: CASSHVRVGSPLHF.

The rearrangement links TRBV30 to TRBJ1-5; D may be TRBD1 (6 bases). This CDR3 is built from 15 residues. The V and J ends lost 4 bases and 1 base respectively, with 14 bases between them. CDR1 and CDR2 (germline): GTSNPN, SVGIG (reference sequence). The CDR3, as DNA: TGTGCCTGGAATATCGGGGGGCCGAGCAATCAGCCCCAGCATTTT. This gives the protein CAWNIGGPSNQPQHF.

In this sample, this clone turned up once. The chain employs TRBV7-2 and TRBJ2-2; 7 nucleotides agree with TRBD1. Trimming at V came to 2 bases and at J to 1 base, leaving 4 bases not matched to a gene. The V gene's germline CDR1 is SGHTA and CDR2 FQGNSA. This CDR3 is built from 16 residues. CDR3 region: CASSLRRTGNTGELFF. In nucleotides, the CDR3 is TGTGCCAGCAGCTTAAGGAGGACAGGGAACACCGGGGAGCTGTTTTTT.

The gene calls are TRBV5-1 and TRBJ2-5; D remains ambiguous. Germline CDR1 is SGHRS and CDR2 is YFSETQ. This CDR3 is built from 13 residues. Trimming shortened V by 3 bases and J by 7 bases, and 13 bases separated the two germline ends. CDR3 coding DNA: TGCGCCAGCAGCTCCGGACCGGAAGGGACCCAGTACTTC. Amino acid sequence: CASSSGPEGTQYF.

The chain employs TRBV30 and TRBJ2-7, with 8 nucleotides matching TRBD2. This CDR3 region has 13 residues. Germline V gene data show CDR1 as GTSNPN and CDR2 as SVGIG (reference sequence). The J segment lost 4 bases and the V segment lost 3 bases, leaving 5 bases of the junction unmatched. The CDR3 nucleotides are TGTGCCTGGAGAGCGCGGGGGGCTTACGAGCAGTACTTC. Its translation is CAWRARGAYEQYF.